The clone carrying this T cell receptor (beta chain) came up once. What it recognizes is unknown. This CDR3 has 15 amino acids. The V gene's germline CDR1 is SGDLS and CDR2 YYNGEE. With 0 bases clipped from V and 0 bases from J, the junction kept 0 bases outside the gene matches. A multiplex PCR was run with 60 Vbeta primers and 13 Jbeta primers. Produced via immunoSEQ multiplex PCR; TCRdb's table is partial and in-frame only. Of around 190,000 clones detected, approximately 86% appear once; the ten largest clones hold roughly 0.98%. These data belong to a study of cytomegalovirus exposure and HLA in healthy donors. General study points: Sequencing artifact likely explains a cluster of highly shared sequence variants. Altogether, about 160 TCR beta chains were recorded as cytomegalovirus-associated.

This clonotype originated in a boy aged 2 to 10 in good health and CMV-seronegative. Sequences were obtained from PBMCs. The V call is TRBV9, the J call TRBJ2-3; 8 positions agree with TRBD2. The CDR3, as DNA: TGTGCCAGCAGCGTAGTAGCGGGAAGCACAGATACGCAGTATTTT. Its protein product is CASSVVAGSTDTQYF.